The 24 T cell receptor beta chains given below trace back to one sample, sequenced in a study of T cell changes during pregnancy in multiple sclerosis. Some clones are missing from TCRdb's copy, which holds only in-frame ones; the method was immunoSEQ multiplex PCR. The table records about 34,000 clones, around nine tenths of them present only once. The sample in question was CD8+ T cells from peripheral blood mononuclear cells, obtained in the third trimester of pregnancy. The origin of the receptors is a female donor with multiple sclerosis, enrolled in a pregnancy study.

This sequence joins TRBV6-5 and TRBJ1-4; D possibly corresponds to TRBD1 (5 bases). The CDR3 covers 14 residues. V lost 8 bases, J lost 3 bases, and 13 bases lay in between. In germline, CDR1 is MNHEY, CDR2 SVGAGI. CDR3 region: CASRTTAANEKLFF. CDR3 coding DNA: TGTGCCAGCCGGACGACAGCTGCTAATGAAAAACTGTTTTTT.

The chain has TRBV19 and TRBJ2-7, with TRBD1 matching 11 bases. The germline V gene encodes CDR1 LNHDA and CDR2 SQIVND (reference sequence). V was pared by 6 bases and J by 2 bases, with 3 bases of the junction left unmatched. The length of the CDR3 is 14 residues. The CDR3 nucleotides read TGTGCCAGTAGCGGACAGGGGGCACCCTACGAGCAGTACTTC. Protein sequence: CASSGQGAPYEQYF.

The chain is built from TRBV4-2 and TRBJ2-5, with 11 bases matching TRBD2. The germline V gene has CDR1 LGHNA and CDR2 YNFKEQ. The CDR3 runs to 17 residues. Germline trimming cut 0 bases from V and 5 bases from J; bases unmatched to any gene: 8. The CDR3 sequence: CASSQEGSGGAVETQYF. The CDR3 nucleotides are TGTGCCAGCAGCCAAGAGGGTAGCGGGGGGGCCGTCGAGACCCAGTACTTC.

The chain carries TRBV2 and TRBJ2-2, with TRBD1 matching over 9 bases. The CDR3 extends over 15 amino acids. V lost 6 bases, J lost 8 bases, and 10 bases stayed unmatched. The germline gives CDR1 SNHLY, CDR2 FYNNEI. CDR3 in amino acids: CASRPTGGRTGELFF. For the CDR3, the DNA is TGTGCCAGCAGACCAACAGGGGGCAGGACAGGGGAGCTGTTTTTT.

V is TRBV4-1 and J is TRBJ1-2; D unresolved. The V gene lost 2 bases and the J gene lost 12 bases, with 22 bases spanning the gap. The length of the CDR3 is 15 residues. Germline V lookup: CDR1 MGHRA, CDR2 YSYEKL. This CDR3 reads CASSQTGPSGFSNTF. CDR3 coding DNA: TGCGCCAGCAGCCAAACCGGGCCAAGCGGGTTCTCGAACACCTTC.

The V call is TRBV5-1, the J call TRBJ2-7; 7 positions match TRBD2. CDR3 length: 12 residues. Trimming cost V 4 bases and J 5 bases; bases outside gene matches: 3. The germline V gene encodes CDR1 SGHRS and CDR2 YFSETQ. The CDR3 DNA is TGCGCCAGCAGCCTGGCGGGGGACGAGCAGTACTTC. Its protein product is CASSLAGDEQYF. The full variable domain, in which reference TRBV5-1 and TRBJ2-7 provide the parts outside the CDR3, is KAGVTQTPRYLIKTRGQQVTLSCSPISGHRSVSWYQQTPGQGLQFLFEYFSETQRNKGNFPGRFSGRQFSNSRSEMNVSTLELGDSALYLCASSLAGDEQYFGPGTRLTVT.

This clone appeared once. V usage is TRBV7-6 and J usage is TRBJ1-1; D unresolved. This CDR3 is built from 12 residues. Trimming pared 2 bases from V and 7 bases from J, leaving 8 bases between. The germline V gene encodes CDR1 SGHVS and CDR2 FNYEAQ. The CDR3 nucleotides are TGTGCCAGCAGCTTATCGGGGAGTGAAGCTTTCTTT. This sequence encodes CASSLSGSEAFF. Looking up the rest from reference TRBV7-6 and TRBJ1-1 gives the full variable domain: GAGVSQSPRYKVTKRGQDVALRCDPISGHVSLYWYRQALGQGPEFLTYFNYEAQQDKSGLPNDRFSAERPEGSISTLTIQRTEQRDSAMYRCASSLSGSEAFFGQGTRLTVV.

The J gene is TRBJ1-3, the V gene TRBV27, with D perhaps TRBD1 (6 bases). From germline, CDR1 is MNHEY and CDR2 SMNVEV (reference sequence). The V and J ends lost 6 bases and 2 bases respectively, with 17 bases between them. The CDR3 loop spans 16 amino acids. CDR3 in DNA: TGTGCCAGCAGGGGCCGAGGGGGTTTCCCTGGAAACACCATATATTTT. Translating gives CASRGRGGFPGNTIYF.

The rearrangement links TRBV10-3 to TRBJ1-2; a possible D gene is TRBD1 (5 bases). Germline CDR1 ENHRY, CDR2 SYGVKD. Trimming shortened V by 4 bases and J by 4 bases, and 13 bases separated the two germline ends. The CDR3 extends over 14 amino acids. The CDR3 DNA reads as TGTGCCATCAGTGTGACCTCGGGGGGCTATGGCTACACCTTC. This encodes CAISVTSGGYGYTF.

The gene calls are TRBV5-5 and TRBJ2-7, with D maybe TRBD2 (6 bases). The CDR3 is made up of 14 amino acids. V lost 0 bases to trimming and J lost 2 bases, with 9 bases between them. CDR1 is SGHKS and CDR2 is YYEKEE in the germline V gene (reference sequence). In DNA, the CDR3 is TGTGCCAGCAGCTTGGCGGGCGGGACCTACGAGCAGTACTTC. Its translation: CASSLAGGTYEQYF.

This clone was recorded only once. This chain connects TRBV7-8 to TRBJ1-1, with D possibly TRBD1 on 5 matching bases. Trimming took off 2 bases at V and 2 bases at J, with 6 bases between the two ends. The germline CDR1 and CDR2 sequences are SGHVS and FQNEAQ. CDR3 length equals 13 residues. The CDR3 protein is CASSLQGNTEAFF. The CDR3 DNA sequence: TGTGCCAGCAGCTTACAGGGCAACACTGAAGCTTTCTTT.

This rearrangement joins TRBV19 to TRBJ2-7; no definite D call. CDR3 length: 13 amino acids. Germline loops: CDR1 LNHDA, CDR2 SQIVND (reference sequence). V dropped 1 base and J dropped 1 base, with 5 bases sitting between them. The CDR3 sequence is CASSIGSSYEQYF. The DNA of the CDR3 is TGTGCCAGTAGTATAGGGAGTTCCTACGAGCAGTACTTC.

The chain combines TRBV23-1 with TRBJ1-2, with TRBD1 matching over 7 bases. TRBV23-1 is marked as an open reading frame, function uncertain. This CDR3 spans 17 amino acids. V was clipped by 0 bases and J by 8 bases; unmatched bases: 15. CDR3 protein: CASSQSSLDPQGEGYTF. CDR3 DNA: TGCGCCAGCAGTCAATCGAGTTTGGACCCGCAGGGGGAGGGCTACACCTTC.

The chain joins TRBV7-2 to TRBJ1-4; tentatively, D is TRBD1 (5 bases). Per germline, CDR1 SGHTA and CDR2 FQGNSA. V was trimmed by 1 base and J by 4 bases, leaving 7 bases between them. The CDR3 runs to 14 residues. CDR3 amino acids: CASSLGGGNEKLFF. DNA for the CDR3: TGTGCCAGCAGCTTAGGGGGGGGTAATGAAAAACTGTTTTTT.

The V gene is TRBV6-1, the J gene TRBJ1-6; D remains ambiguous. CDR1 is MNHNS, CDR2 SASEGT, per germline. The CDR3 is 14 amino acids. The ends were cut back, 1 base at V and 11 bases at J, with 12 bases in the middle. In nucleotides, the CDR3 is TGTGCCAGCAGTGAAGATCCGGTCTCGCCACCCCTCCACTTT. Protein: CASSEDPVSPPLHF.

The chain uses TRBV5-8 and TRBJ2-5, with unresolved D. There are 10 residues in the CDR3. Trimming removed 6 bases from V and 7 bases from J, with 7 bases in between. Germline V gene data show CDR1 as SGHTS and CDR2 as YDEGEE. The CDR3, as DNA: TGTGCCAGCAAAAGAGGGACCCAGTACTTC. Translated, it gives CASKRGTQYF.

The V gene is TRBV25-1, the J gene TRBJ2-7; 7 bases are shared with TRBD1. Germline V lookup: CDR1 MGHDK, CDR2 SYGVNS. The CDR3 sequence is 15 residues long. Germline trimming cut 9 bases from V and 3 bases from J; bases unmatched to any gene: 14. CDR3: CASSPGTVLSYEQYF. CDR3 sequence (DNA): TGTGCCAGTAGCCCCGGGACAGTCTTGAGCTACGAGCAGTACTTC.

This chain uses TRBV11-1 with TRBJ2-1, with TRBD2 matching 8 bases. The V gene end was trimmed by 7 bases and the J gene end by 5 bases; junction bases not matched to a gene: 10. This CDR3 region has 15 residues. The V gene's germline CDR1 is SGHAT and CDR2 FQDESV (reference sequence). The CDR3 DNA reads TGTGCCAGCACTTACGGTCGGGGGGGAAACAATGAGCAGTTCTTC. It encodes CASTYGRGGNNEQFF.

The genes are TRBV5-1 and TRBJ2-3; D gene unclear. V was trimmed by 1 base and J by 0 bases, leaving 9 bases between them. The CDR3 sequence is 15 residues long. The germline V gene has CDR1 SGHRS and CDR2 YFSETQ. For the CDR3, the DNA is TGCGCCAGCAGCTTGCTGCAGGCTAGCACAGATACGCAGTATTTT. It codes for CASSLLQASTDTQYF. Based on the CDR3 plus reference TRBV5-1 and TRBJ2-3, the full variable domain is KAGVTQTPRYLIKTRGQQVTLSCSPISGHRSVSWYQQTPGQGLQFLFEYFSETQRNKGNFPGRFSGRQFSNSRSEMNVSTLELGDSALYLCASSLLQASTDTQYFGPGTRLTVL.

The CDR3 nucleotides are TGTGCCAGCAGTTACTCGATGAGTTACTACGAGCAGTACTTC. This gives the protein CASSYSMSYYEQYF. The chain joins TRBV6-5 to TRBJ2-7; D unresolved. Trimming left V 0 bases short and J 3 bases short, with 9 bases between. This CDR3 is 14 amino acids long. The germline gives CDR1 MNHEY, CDR2 SVGAGI.

The DNA of the CDR3 is TGTGCCAGCAGCCTCGGTGATGGGGGCGATCAGCCCCAGCATTTT. Protein product: CASSLGDGGDQPQHF. The genes are TRBV7-2 and TRBJ1-5; perhaps TRBD1 as D (6 bases). V was trimmed by 5 bases and J by 5 bases, leaving 16 bases between them. Germline V gene lookup returns CDR1 SGHTA and CDR2 FQGNSA. The CDR3 contains 15 residues.

The genes are TRBV4-3 and TRBJ2-1; possible D gene TRBD2, 5 bases. Germline values: CDR1 LGHNA, CDR2 YSLEER. With 0 bases removed from V and 8 bases from J, the gap between germline ends came to 17 bases. The CDR3 is 16 amino acids. In DNA form, the CDR3 reads TGCGCCAGCAGCCAAGATTGGTCTAGCTTCGGCGATGAGCAGTTCTTC. Residues: CASSQDWSSFGDEQFF.

This clone has a single count. The CDR3 loop reads CASSPPRDSSYNEQFF. CDR3 coding DNA: TGTGCCAGCAGCCCGCCTCGGGACAGCTCCTACAATGAGCAGTTCTTC. The chain has TRBV13 and TRBJ2-1; 7 bases line up with TRBD1. This CDR3 comprises 16 residues. The V gene end was trimmed by 5 bases and the J gene end by 0 bases; junction bases not matched to a gene: 7. CDR1 is PRHDT, CDR2 FYEKMQ, per germline (reference sequence).

V and J are TRBV6-6 and TRBJ2-5; a possible D gene is TRBD2 (6 bases). Trimming removed 5 bases from V and 5 bases from J, with 18 bases in between. Germline CDR1 reads MNHNY; CDR2 reads SVGAGI (reference sequence). CDR3 length: 15 amino acids. Written as DNA, the CDR3 is TGTGCCAGCAGTATTGCCCGGGGGATGGAGGAGACCCAGTACTTC. Translated, it gives CASSIARGMEETQYF.